The rows below give T cell receptor beta chains drawn from one sample of a study of response to subunit inactivated influenza vaccine. Using its own MiXCR run on the RT-PCR reads, TCRdb lists one record per CDR3 protein. The data hold roughly 700,000 distinct CDR3 sequences, with approximately 14% observed a single time. The sample was PBMCs from blood, taken 12 days after vaccination. These receptors came from a man between 45 and 60 years old who received an inactivated influenza vaccine. Both conserved end residues are part of each CDR3. A D gene is named only where the DNA matches it firmly. Size values are once, few and many counts, or a class for expanded clones, and some rows have none.

TRBV12-3/TRBV12-4	.	few	TRBJ2-5	TGTGCCAGCAGTCAAACGGGACATAAAGAGACCCAGTACTTC	CASSQTGHKETQYF
TRBV7-9	.	.	TRBJ1-1	TGTGCCAGCAGCCCCGGGGGGCCTCCTAGTTTGGGCACTGAAGCTTTCTTT	CASSPGGPPSLGTEAFF
TRBV5-5	.	few	TRBJ2-7	TGTGCCAGCAGCTTGGAAGACAGCAGAGGATACGAGCAGTACTTC	CASSLEDSRGYEQYF
TRBV12-3/TRBV12-4	.	few	TRBJ2-7	TGTGCCAGCAGGCCCCGGTTGGATTCCTACGAGCAGTACTTC	CASRPRLDSYEQYF
TRBV29-1	.	.	TRBJ2-1	TGCAGCGTTGAAGCGGGAGTCTCCTACAATGAGCAGTTCTTC	CSVEAGVSYNEQFF
TRBV6-1	.	many	TRBJ2-7	TGTGCCAGCAGCATTGACGGGGTTGGAAACGAGCAGTACTTC	CASSIDGVGNEQYF
TRBV18	TRBD2	.	TRBJ2-2	TGTGCCAGCTCTCGGGGACTAGCGGAGTTATACACCGGGGAGCTGTTTTTT	CASSRGLAELYTGELFF
TRBV4-1	.	few	TRBJ2-3	TGCGCCAGCAGCCAGGCCGGGGGCTACACGCAGTATTTT	CASSQAGGYTQYF
TRBV29-1	TRBD2	few	TRBJ2-7	TGCAGCGTTGCCCCCGGGACTAACTCCTACGAGCAGTACTTC	CSVAPGTNSYEQYF
TRBV5-1	.	.	TRBJ2-1	TGCGCCAGCAGCTTGGCCGGCGTAGCGGAGAATGAGCAGTTCTTC	CASSLAGVAENEQFF
TRBV18	TRBD1	.	TRBJ1-6	TGTGCCAGCTCACCAGACAGGGAGAATTCACCCCTCCACTTT	CASSPDRENSPLHF
TRBV14	TRBD1	few	TRBJ2-3	TGTGCCAGCAGCCAAGTTCAGGGGGTTAAACAAGCGCAGTATTTT	CASSQVQGVKQAQYF
TRBV12-3/TRBV12-4	.	.	TRBJ1-2	TGTGCCAGCAGTTTGGGGCAGGGGCTCATCTATGGCTACACCTTC	CASSLGQGLIYGYTF
TRBV6-2/TRBV6-3	.	once	TRBJ2-3	TGTGCCAGCAGATCCGTCAGAGGGGCAGATACGCAGTATTTT	CASRSVRGADTQYF
TRBV11-2	TRBD2	.	TRBJ2-1	TGTGCCAGCAGCTTACCAGTCCCGGGACTAGCGGGAGATGGGGGGGACAATGAGCAGTTCTTC	CASSLPVPGLAGDGGDNEQFF
TRBV18	TRBD1	.	TRBJ2-5	TGTGCCAGCTCACCAACAGGGGTCCCAGAGACCCAGTACTTC	CASSPTGVPETQYF
TRBV5-6	.	.	TRBJ1-1	TGTGCCAGCAGCTTGAGCGCGGGGATGGGCACTGAAGCTTTCTTT	CASSLSAGMGTEAFF
TRBV9	.	few	TRBJ2-2	TGTGCCAGCAGCGTAGCCAGGGGCACCGGGGAGCTGTTTTTT	CASSVARGTGELFF
TRBV24-1	.	.	TRBJ1-3	TGTGCCCCCTGGAGGGAGGCTGGAAACACCATATATTTT	CAPWREAGNTIYF
TRBV20-1	.	.	TRBJ1-1	TGCAGTGCTAGAGATATAGCCTCGAACACTGAAGCTTTCTTT	CSARDIASNTEAFF
TRBV12-3/TRBV12-4	.	many	TRBJ2-6	TGTGCCAGCAGTTTTAGAGGGACTGGGGCCAACGTCCTGACTTTC	CASSFRGTGANVLTF
TRBV7-2	.	many	TRBJ2-1	TGTGCCAGCAGCCCGACCGGCGGGAACAATGAGCAGTTCTTC	CASSPTGGNNEQFF
TRBV18	.	.	TRBJ2-2	TGTGCCAGCCAAGCACTAGCAGAAACCGGGGAGCTGTTTTTT	CASQALAETGELFF
TRBV7-9	TRBD1	.	TRBJ1-1	TGTGCCAGCAGCTCGCAGACAGGGGGGAGTGACACTGAAGCTTACTTT	CASSSQTGGSDTEAYF
TRBV20-1	.	many	TRBJ2-1	TGCAGTTCATCTATGGGATCTAGATACAATGAGCAGTTCTTC	CSSSMGSRYNEQFF